Included here is one TCR beta chain sequence, with context. Per the original methods: Counts of nucleated cells, estimated from reference gene primer amplification, were obtained. The table came from immunoSEQ multiplex PCR; TCRdb's copy has only in-frame clones and leaves some out. V and J calls and clone size are copied from that table; D and trimming were computed from the DNA. The sample carries a few hundred thousand clones, around 90% recorded once. This specimen belongs to a study of blood T cell repertoires in COVID-19. Study context: Acute and convalescent COVID-19 specimens originated in the United States, Italy and Spain. PBMCs, B-cell-depleted T cells, or T cells provided the cDNA or gDNA that made up the material.

The clonotype originates from a man between 18 and 29 years old who had recovered from COVID-19. Material: peripheral blood.

CDR3 sequence reads: CASRVTGNYGYTF. In nucleotides, the CDR3 is TGTGCCAGCCGGGTGACAGGGAACTATGGCTACACCTTC. J is TRBJ1-2 and V is TRBV6-5, with 7 bases aligning to TRBD1. Germline-derived CDR1 and CDR2 are MNHEY and SVGAGI. This CDR3 contains 13 residues. With V trimmed by 8 bases and J by 2 bases, 5 bases remained unmatched.